Listed here is a single T cell receptor (beta chain). This record belongs to a study of blood T cell repertoires in COVID-19. Across the whole study: There were acute and convalescent COVID-19 samples, and they came from the United States, Italy and Spain.

This table comes from immunoSEQ multiplex PCR, and its TCRdb copy is limited to in-frame clones, with some not included. The sample carries around 270,000 clones, around 89% recorded once. The CDR3 sequence is 14 residues long. Germline loops: CDR1 LNHDA, CDR2 SQIVND (reference sequence). V lost 2 bases and J lost 7, with 14 bases in between. This clonotype was obtained from a man aged 40-49 years with acute or convalescent COVID-19. J is TRBJ1-2 and V is TRBV19, with a possible D match to TRBD1 (5 bases). The sample taken for sequencing was peripheral blood. CDR3 loop: CASSIIGQGIGYTF. CDR3 nucleotides: TGTGCCAGTAGTATAATAGGGCAGGGAATTGGCTACACCTTC.